The present T cell receptor beta chain was sequenced within a study of tumor-infiltrating lymphocytes in localized non-small cell lung cancer. Looking at the study overall: Several tumor histologies, both smoking statuses, and some post-neoadjuvant chemotherapy samples were included. Each patient gave resected tumor and non-adjacent uninvolved lung tissue.

This CDR3 has 13 residues. Per germline, CDR1 MNHNS and CDR2 SASEGT. V was trimmed by 7 bases and J by 1 base, leaving 8 bases between them. Comments on this clone: What it binds is unknown.

Clones were sequenced by immunoSEQ multiplex PCR, and TCRdb holds only the in-frame ones, with some missing. This table has 12,000 to 15,000 clones, 68% appearing once. Study findings and constraints: TCR sequencing covered a subset of patients with enough tissue.

The sample comprised uninvolved lung tissue not adjacent to the tumor. The rearrangement links TRBV6-1 to TRBJ1-5; no reliable D call. The source is a human donor with non-small cell lung cancer. CDR3 in amino acids: CASNPFSNQPQHF. As DNA, the CDR3 is TGTGCCAGCAACCCCTTCAGCAATCAGCCCCAGCATTTT.